Below, one T cell receptor beta chain is given with its context. Antigen unknown. This sample was included in a study of cytomegalovirus exposure and HLA in healthy donors. Germline lookup yields CDR1 SGHRS and CDR2 YFSETQ. The CDR3 runs to 13 residues. V was cut by 2 bases and J by 9 bases, with 12 bases left in between. Study outcomes and limitations: When the data were analyzed later, several of the most significant clusters appeared to be linked to common viral pathogens. It was confirmed in vitro that a few of the CMV-associated chains were specific for CMV antigens. An analysis was carried out at a later point. It showed that HLA-associated TCR beta chains were more clonally expanded than equally common non-associated chains.

Regarding donors, all were healthy bone marrow donors. PCR was performed using 60 Vbeta and 13 Jbeta primers. Here immunoSEQ multiplex PCR was the method, and the copy in TCRdb shows in-frame clones only, minus some. Of 120,000 or so clones listed, 75% to 80% are singletons. The chain employs TRBV5-1 and TRBJ2-4; D is perhaps TRBD1 (5 bases). The receptor comes from a woman in her thirties or forties in good health and CMV-seronegative. Sample: PBMCs. CDR3 sequence: CASSFPGSVIQYF. The CDR3 DNA sequence: TGCGCCAGCAGCTTCCCAGGGTCGGTCATTCAGTACTTC.